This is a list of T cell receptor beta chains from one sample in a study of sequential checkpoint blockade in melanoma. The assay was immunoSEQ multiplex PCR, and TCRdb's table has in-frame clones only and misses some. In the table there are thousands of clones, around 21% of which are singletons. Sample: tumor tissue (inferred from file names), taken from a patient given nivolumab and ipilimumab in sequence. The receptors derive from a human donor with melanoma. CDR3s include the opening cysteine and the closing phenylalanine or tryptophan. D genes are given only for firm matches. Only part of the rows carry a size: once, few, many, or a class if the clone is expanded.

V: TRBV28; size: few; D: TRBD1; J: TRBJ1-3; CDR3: CASRGGTAFHSGNTIYF; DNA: TGTGCCAGCAGGGGAGGGACAGCCTTTCACTCTGGAAACACCATATATTTT
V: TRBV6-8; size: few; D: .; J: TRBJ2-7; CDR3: CASRSGAYEQYF; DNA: TGTGCCAGCAGGAGTGGGGCTTACGAGCAGTACTTC
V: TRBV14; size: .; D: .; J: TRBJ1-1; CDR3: CASSPAAGKVTTEAFF; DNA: TGTGCCAGCAGCCCAGCGGCAGGTAAAGTTACAACTGAAGCTTTCTTT
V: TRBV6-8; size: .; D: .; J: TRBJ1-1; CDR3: CASSPGQSGVTEAFF; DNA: TGTGCCAGCAGCCCCGGACAGTCAGGGGTAACTGAAGCTTTCTTT
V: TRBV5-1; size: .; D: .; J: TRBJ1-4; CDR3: CASSLVSSPGGSNEKLFF; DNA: TGCGCCAGCAGCTTGGTTTCTTCCCCGGGGGGCTCTAATGAAAAACTGTTTTTT
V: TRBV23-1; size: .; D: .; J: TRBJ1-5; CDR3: CASSYGGRTDDLGNQPQHF; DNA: TGCGCCAGCTCCTATGGAGGGCGGACCGACGATCTGGGCAATCAGCCCCAGCATTTT
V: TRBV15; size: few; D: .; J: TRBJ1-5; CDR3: CATSRDNYSNQPQHF; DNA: TGTGCCACCAGCAGGGACAATTATAGCAATCAGCCCCAGCATTTT
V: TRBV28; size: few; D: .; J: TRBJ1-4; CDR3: CASSWGINEKLFF; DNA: TGTGCCAGCAGTTGGGGGATTAATGAAAAACTGTTTTTT
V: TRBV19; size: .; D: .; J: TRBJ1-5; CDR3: CASSPKGISNQPQHF; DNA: TGTGCCAGTAGCCCGAAAGGAATTAGCAATCAGCCCCAGCATTTT
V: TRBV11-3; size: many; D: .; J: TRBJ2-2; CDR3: CASSTTEPAYTGELFF; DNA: TGTGCCAGCAGCACGACAGAGCCAGCCTACACCGGGGAGCTGTTTTTT
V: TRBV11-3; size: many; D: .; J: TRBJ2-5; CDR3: CASSSDRTEETQYF; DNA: TGTGCCAGCAGCTCGGACAGAACAGAAGAGACCCAGTACTTC
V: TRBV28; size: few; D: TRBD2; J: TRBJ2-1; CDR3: CASSFPPGTSGRVDPRYNEQFF; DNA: TGTGCCAGCAGTTTTCCCCCGGGGACTAGCGGGAGGGTGGATCCTCGCTACAATGAGCAGTTCTTC
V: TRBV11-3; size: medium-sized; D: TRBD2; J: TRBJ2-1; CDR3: CASIGWRTSENEQFF; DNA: TGTGCCAGCATAGGATGGAGGACTAGCGAAAATGAGCAGTTCTTC
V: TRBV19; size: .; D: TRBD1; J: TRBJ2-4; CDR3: CASSATSGTGRPNIQYF; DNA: TGTGCCAGTAGTGCGACCTCCGGGACAGGGCGCCCGAACATTCAGTACTTC
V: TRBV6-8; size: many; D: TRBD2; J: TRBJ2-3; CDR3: CASSGAGGQDTQYF; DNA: TGTGCCAGCAGTGGTGCGGGAGGGCAGGATACGCAGTATTTT
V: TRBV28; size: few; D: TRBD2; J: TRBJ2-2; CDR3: CASTGGRAGELFF; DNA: TGTGCCAGCACAGGCGGGAGGGCCGGGGAGCTGTTTTTT
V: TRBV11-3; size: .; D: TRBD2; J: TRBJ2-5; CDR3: CASSGGGVTVAQYF; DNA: TGTGCCAGCAGCGGGGGGGGAGTCACGGTGGCCCAGTACTTC
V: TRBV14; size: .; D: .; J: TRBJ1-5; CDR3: CASSPTGLSQPQHF; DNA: TGTGCCAGCAGCCCGACAGGATTGAGCCAGCCCCAGCATTTT
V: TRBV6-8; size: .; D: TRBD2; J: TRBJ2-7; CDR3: CASSYSIGTSGEGEYF; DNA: TGTGCCAGCAGTTACTCGATAGGGACTAGCGGGGAGGGAGAGTACTTC
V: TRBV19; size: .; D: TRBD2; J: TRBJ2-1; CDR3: CASSISSGLLSSYNEQFF; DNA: TGTGCCAGTAGTATCTCTAGCGGACTCCTCAGCTCCTACAATGAGCAGTTCTTC
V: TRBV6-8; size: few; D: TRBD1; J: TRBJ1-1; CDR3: CASSTTGTGYPNTEAFF; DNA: TGTGCCAGCAGTACGACCGGGACAGGGTATCCGAACACTGAAGCTTTCTTT